These T cell receptor beta chains were read from a single sample in a study of T cell repertoires in cytomegalovirus infection. TCRdb processed the reads anew with MiXCR; each CDR3 protein has one entry. This table has 69,000 or so distinct CDR3 sequences, approximately 30% appearing once. No antigen has been identified for these receptors. The material sequenced was CD8+ T cells from cultured PBMCs, taken from culture after CMV antigen stimulation. All receptors derive from a human donor in good health (CMV status not recorded). Some clones in this sample may be carry-over from other donors' samples. CDR3s include the opening cysteine and the closing phenylalanine or tryptophan. The D gene is left open where the match is weak. Rows may omit the clone size; those that give it use once, few, many or a size class.

cdr3_aa: CASRATSGSGDTQYF; cdr3_nt: TGCGCCAGCAGGGCGACTAGCGGGAGTGGAGATACGCAGTATTTT; d_call: TRBD2; j_call: TRBJ2-3; cdr3_length: 15; clone_size: NA; v_call: TRBV10-2
cdr3_aa: CASSNRTGGNYGYTF; cdr3_nt: TGTGCCAGTAGTAACCGTACAGGGGGGAACTATGGCTACACCTTC; d_call: TRBD1; j_call: TRBJ1-2; cdr3_length: 15; clone_size: many; v_call: TRBV19
cdr3_aa: CASSVGAGSYEQYF; cdr3_nt: TGTGCCAGCAGCGTAGGGGCTGGCTCCTACGAGCAGTACTTC; d_call: NA; j_call: TRBJ2-7; cdr3_length: 14; clone_size: few; v_call: TRBV9
cdr3_aa: CASSESSINEQFF; cdr3_nt: TGTGCCAGCAGTGAATCCTCCATCAATGAGCAGTTCTTC; d_call: NA; j_call: TRBJ2-1; cdr3_length: 13; clone_size: once; v_call: TRBV2
cdr3_aa: CASSQEESGDYEQYF; cdr3_nt: TGCGCCAGCAGCCAAGAAGAGTCAGGGGACTACGAGCAGTACTTC; d_call: NA; j_call: TRBJ2-7; cdr3_length: 15; clone_size: few; v_call: TRBV4-3
cdr3_aa: CATKRGMETQYF; cdr3_nt: TGTGCCACCAAAAGGGGCATGGAGACCCAGTACTTC; d_call: NA; j_call: TRBJ2-5; cdr3_length: 12; clone_size: few; v_call: TRBV27
cdr3_aa: CASSVRDEPTYEQYF; cdr3_nt: TGTGCCAGCAGCGTCCGGGACGAACCCACCTACGAGCAGTACTTC; d_call: NA; j_call: TRBJ2-7; cdr3_length: 15; clone_size: once; v_call: TRBV7-4
cdr3_aa: CASSTDWANSPLHF; cdr3_nt: TGCGCCAGCAGCACCGACTGGGCCAATTCACCCCTCCACTTT; d_call: NA; j_call: TRBJ1-6; cdr3_length: 14; clone_size: NA; v_call: TRBV4-1
cdr3_aa: CASTEDTRASGNTIYF; cdr3_nt: TGTGCCAGCACCGAGGATACGCGCGCCTCCGGAAACACCATATATTTT; d_call: NA; j_call: TRBJ1-3; cdr3_length: 16; clone_size: many; v_call: TRBV12-3/TRBV12-4
cdr3_aa: CSARDRQGFYNEQFF; cdr3_nt: TGCAGTGCTAGAGATCGACAGGGGTTCTACAATGAGCAGTTCTTC; d_call: TRBD1; j_call: TRBJ2-1; cdr3_length: 15; clone_size: NA; v_call: TRBV20-1
cdr3_aa: CASSKIGSGYEQYF; cdr3_nt: TGTGCCAGCAGTAAAATCGGGAGCGGATACGAGCAGTACTTC; d_call: NA; j_call: TRBJ2-7; cdr3_length: 14; clone_size: NA; v_call: TRBV6-2/TRBV6-3
cdr3_aa: CASSSLPGQDSGNTIYF; cdr3_nt: TGTGCCAGCAGCTCGTTACCGGGACAGGACTCTGGAAACACCATATATTTT; d_call: TRBD1; j_call: TRBJ1-3; cdr3_length: 17; clone_size: many; v_call: TRBV7-8
cdr3_aa: CAWIGTSGSLQFF; cdr3_nt: TGTGCCTGGATTGGGACTAGCGGGTCTTTGCAGTTCTTC; d_call: TRBD2; j_call: TRBJ2-1; cdr3_length: 13; clone_size: NA; v_call: TRBV30
cdr3_aa: CASSPLVGTDTQYF; cdr3_nt: TGTGCCAGCAGCCCTTTAGTCGGGACAGATACGCAGTATTTT; d_call: NA; j_call: TRBJ2-3; cdr3_length: 14; clone_size: NA; v_call: TRBV27
cdr3_aa: CASTPDRGSYNEQFF; cdr3_nt: TGTGCCAGTACCCCGGACAGGGGCTCCTACAATGAGCAGTTCTTC; d_call: TRBD1; j_call: TRBJ2-1; cdr3_length: 15; clone_size: few; v_call: TRBV19
cdr3_aa: CASSFGQGGKTQYF; cdr3_nt: TGTGCCAGCAGCTTCGGACAGGGGGGCAAGACCCAGTACTTC; d_call: TRBD1; j_call: TRBJ2-5; cdr3_length: 14; clone_size: NA; v_call: TRBV5-6
cdr3_aa: CASSQDPGSGPDTQYF; cdr3_nt: TGCGCCAGCAGCCAAGACCCAGGGTCGGGTCCAGATACGCAGTATTTT; d_call: NA; j_call: TRBJ2-3; cdr3_length: 16; clone_size: NA; v_call: TRBV4-3
cdr3_aa: CASSQDGAGNTEAFF; cdr3_nt: TGCGCCAGCAGCCAAGATGGGGCAGGGAACACTGAAGCTTTCTTT; d_call: NA; j_call: TRBJ1-1; cdr3_length: 15; clone_size: many; v_call: TRBV4-3
cdr3_aa: CASSRGGDTDSPLHF; cdr3_nt: TGTGCCAGCAGCCGGGGGGGGGACACAGATTCACCCCTCCACTTT; d_call: NA; j_call: TRBJ1-6; cdr3_length: 15; clone_size: few; v_call: TRBV4-2
cdr3_aa: CATSDLDGGESTDTQYF; cdr3_nt: TGTGCCACCAGTGATTTGGATGGGGGAGAAAGCACAGATACGCAGTATTTT; d_call: NA; j_call: TRBJ2-3; cdr3_length: 17; clone_size: NA; v_call: TRBV24-1
cdr3_aa: CASSEWTSGYQETQYF; cdr3_nt: TGTGCCAGCAGTGAATGGACTAGCGGGTATCAAGAGACCCAGTACTTC; d_call: TRBD2; j_call: TRBJ2-5; cdr3_length: 16; clone_size: NA; v_call: TRBV25-1
cdr3_aa: CASSAIAGSGTDTQYF; cdr3_nt: TGTGCCAGCAGCGCCATAGCGGGAAGTGGGACAGATACGCAGTATTTT; d_call: TRBD2; j_call: TRBJ2-3; cdr3_length: 16; clone_size: many; v_call: TRBV9
cdr3_aa: CASSLAGEEQYF; cdr3_nt: TGTGCCAGCAGCTTAGCTGGAGAGGAGCAGTACTTC; d_call: NA; j_call: TRBJ2-7; cdr3_length: 12; clone_size: few; v_call: TRBV7-9
cdr3_aa: CASTAGTSPSTDTQYF; cdr3_nt: TGTGCCAGCACGGCCGGGACTAGCCCCTCGACAGATACGCAGTATTTT; d_call: TRBD2; j_call: TRBJ2-3; cdr3_length: 16; clone_size: few; v_call: TRBV27
cdr3_aa: CASSYSSGSTDTQYF; cdr3_nt: TGTGCCAGCAGTTACTCTAGCGGGAGCACAGATACGCAGTATTTT; d_call: TRBD2; j_call: TRBJ2-3; cdr3_length: 15; clone_size: NA; v_call: TRBV6-2/TRBV6-3
cdr3_aa: CATSGQSYEQYF; cdr3_nt: TGTGCCACCAGCGGACAGTCCTACGAGCAGTACTTC; d_call: NA; j_call: TRBJ2-7; cdr3_length: 12; clone_size: few; v_call: TRBV15
cdr3_aa: CASSLGGSRYEQYF; cdr3_nt: TGTGCCAGCAGTTTAGGGGGGTCTCGTTACGAGCAGTACTTC; d_call: NA; j_call: TRBJ2-7; cdr3_length: 14; clone_size: few; v_call: TRBV27
cdr3_aa: CASSPGGGANTQYF; cdr3_nt: TGTGCCAGCAGCCCCGGGGGGGGCGCGAATACGCAGTATTTT; d_call: TRBD2; j_call: TRBJ2-3; cdr3_length: 14; clone_size: many; v_call: TRBV7-3
cdr3_aa: CASSPGHLSGNTIYF; cdr3_nt: TGTGCCAGCAGCCCCGGACACCTCTCTGGAAACACCATATATTTT; d_call: NA; j_call: TRBJ1-3; cdr3_length: 15; clone_size: many; v_call: TRBV12-3/TRBV12-4
cdr3_aa: CASSQGGRNQPQHF; cdr3_nt: TGTGCCAGCAGCCAAGGGGGGCGAAATCAGCCCCAGCATTTT; d_call: NA; j_call: TRBJ1-5; cdr3_length: 14; clone_size: NA; v_call: TRBV6-5
cdr3_aa: CASSLYSGEAFF; cdr3_nt: TGTGCCAGCAGTTTATATTCAGGCGAAGCTTTCTTT; d_call: NA; j_call: TRBJ1-1; cdr3_length: 12; clone_size: NA; v_call: TRBV28
cdr3_aa: CASSFAGGDQPQHF; cdr3_nt: TGTGCCAGCAGCTTCGCAGGTGGGGACCAGCCCCAGCATTTT; d_call: NA; j_call: TRBJ1-5; cdr3_length: 14; clone_size: few; v_call: TRBV7-4
cdr3_aa: CASGRQGYLYGYTF; cdr3_nt: TGTGCCAGTGGCAGACAAGGTTATCTCTATGGCTACACCTTC; d_call: NA; j_call: TRBJ1-2; cdr3_length: 14; clone_size: NA; v_call: TRBV19
cdr3_aa: CASSQETQYF; cdr3_nt: TGTGCCAGCAGCCAAGAGACCCAGTACTTC; d_call: NA; j_call: TRBJ2-5; cdr3_length: 10; clone_size: many; v_call: TRBV3-1
cdr3_aa: CASSSNRDRAYEQYF; cdr3_nt: TGTGCCAGCAGCTCAAACCGGGACAGGGCCTACGAGCAGTACTTC; d_call: TRBD1; j_call: TRBJ2-7; cdr3_length: 15; clone_size: many; v_call: TRBV7-9
cdr3_aa: CASSPGGGYTYEQYF; cdr3_nt: TGTGCCAGCAGCCCAGGGGGAGGATATACCTACGAGCAGTACTTC; d_call: NA; j_call: TRBJ2-7; cdr3_length: 15; clone_size: many; v_call: TRBV11-2
cdr3_aa: CAWSLSTEAFF; cdr3_nt: TGTGCCTGGAGCCTTTCTACTGAGGCTTTCTTT; d_call: NA; j_call: TRBJ1-1; cdr3_length: 11; clone_size: many; v_call: TRBV30
cdr3_aa: CASSSTSTFTDTQYF; cdr3_nt: TGTGCCAGCAGTTCGACTTCTACTTTCACAGATACGCAGTATTTT; d_call: NA; j_call: TRBJ2-3; cdr3_length: 15; clone_size: NA; v_call: TRBV12-3/TRBV12-4
cdr3_aa: CATSRDRQGSYTF; cdr3_nt: TGTGCCACCAGCAGAGATCGCCAGGGAAGCTACACCTTC; d_call: NA; j_call: TRBJ1-2; cdr3_length: 13; clone_size: NA; v_call: TRBV15
cdr3_aa: CASSEDRSGTSGRDEQYF; cdr3_nt: TGCGCCAGCAGCGAAGACAGGTCCGGGACTAGCGGGAGGGACGAGCAGTACTTC; d_call: TRBD2; j_call: TRBJ2-7; cdr3_length: 18; clone_size: NA; v_call: TRBV4-3
cdr3_aa: CASSLEGGEVTEAFF; cdr3_nt: TGTGCCAGCAGCTTAGAGGGCGGAGAGGTCACTGAAGCTTTCTTT; d_call: NA; j_call: TRBJ1-1; cdr3_length: 15; clone_size: many; v_call: TRBV7-2
cdr3_aa: CASSLPAGTPAGGPDTQYF; cdr3_nt: TGTGCCAGCAGTTTACCCGCTGGAACCCCAGCGGGAGGGCCCGATACGCAGTATTTT; d_call: TRBD2; j_call: TRBJ2-3; cdr3_length: 19; clone_size: NA; v_call: TRBV27
cdr3_aa: CASSLPGQGYGYTF; cdr3_nt: TGTGCCAGCAGTTTGCCGGGACAGGGGTATGGCTACACCTTC; d_call: TRBD1; j_call: TRBJ1-2; cdr3_length: 14; clone_size: NA; v_call: TRBV6-1
cdr3_aa: CASSLVGAGNTIYF; cdr3_nt: TGTGCCAGCAGTTTAGTGGGGGCTGGAAACACCATATATTTT; d_call: NA; j_call: TRBJ1-3; cdr3_length: 14; clone_size: NA; v_call: TRBV27
cdr3_aa: CASSPLGQVGGYTF; cdr3_nt: TGTGCCAGCTCACCACTTGGACAGGTCGGTGGCTACACCTTC; d_call: TRBD1; j_call: TRBJ1-2; cdr3_length: 14; clone_size: NA; v_call: TRBV18
cdr3_aa: CASMPWGLTNTGELFF; cdr3_nt: TGTGCCAGCATGCCTTGGGGACTTACGAACACCGGGGAGCTGTTTTTT; d_call: NA; j_call: TRBJ2-2; cdr3_length: 16; clone_size: many; v_call: TRBV7-2
cdr3_aa: CASSPAGTSGKLGSYEQYF; cdr3_nt: TGTGCCAGCAGCCCCGCCGGGACTAGCGGGAAGCTCGGGTCCTACGAGCAGTACTTC; d_call: TRBD2; j_call: TRBJ2-7; cdr3_length: 19; clone_size: few; v_call: TRBV7-9
cdr3_aa: CSARDRPDPRDRGIMEPQHF; cdr3_nt: TGCAGTGCTAGAGACCGCCCGGACCCCCGGGACAGGGGAATTATGGAGCCCCAGCATTTT; d_call: TRBD1; j_call: TRBJ1-5; cdr3_length: 20; clone_size: many; v_call: TRBV20-1
cdr3_aa: CASSLSSGTHQPQHF; cdr3_nt: TGTGCCAGCAGTTTATCCTCAGGGACCCATCAGCCCCAGCATTTT; d_call: NA; j_call: TRBJ1-5; cdr3_length: 15; clone_size: few; v_call: TRBV27
cdr3_aa: CASSGQGLYEQYF; cdr3_nt: TGTGCCAGCAGCGGACAGGGACTCTACGAGCAGTACTTC; d_call: TRBD1; j_call: TRBJ2-7; cdr3_length: 13; clone_size: few; v_call: TRBV2
cdr3_aa: CASSYSRTSGRIQYEQYF; cdr3_nt: TGTGCCAGCAGTTACTCGAGGACTAGCGGGAGGATCCAATACGAGCAGTACTTC; d_call: TRBD2; j_call: TRBJ2-7; cdr3_length: 18; clone_size: many; v_call: TRBV6-5
cdr3_aa: CASSQDLRGSYNEQFF; cdr3_nt: TGCGCCAGCAGCCAAGACTTAAGGGGGTCCTACAATGAGCAGTTCTTC; d_call: NA; j_call: TRBJ2-1; cdr3_length: 16; clone_size: NA; v_call: TRBV4-3
cdr3_aa: CASILRDHLNTEAFF; cdr3_nt: TGTGCCAGCATCCTACGCGACCACCTGAACACTGAAGCTTTCTTT; d_call: NA; j_call: TRBJ1-1; cdr3_length: 15; clone_size: NA; v_call: TRBV27
cdr3_aa: CASSPPRSSTDTQYF; cdr3_nt: TGTGCCAGCAGCCCGCCTCGAAGCAGCACAGATACGCAGTATTTT; d_call: NA; j_call: TRBJ2-3; cdr3_length: 15; clone_size: many; v_call: TRBV7-8
cdr3_aa: CASRARQYTEAFF; cdr3_nt: TGTGCCAGCAGAGCTCGACAGTACACTGAAGCTTTCTTT; d_call: NA; j_call: TRBJ1-1; cdr3_length: 13; clone_size: many; v_call: TRBV6-5
cdr3_aa: CASSLGGMMNTEAFF; cdr3_nt: TGTGCCAGCAGCTTGGGGGGGATGATGAACACTGAAGCTTTCTTT; d_call: NA; j_call: TRBJ1-1; cdr3_length: 15; clone_size: NA; v_call: TRBV5-8
cdr3_aa: CASRATGGEVKNIQYF; cdr3_nt: TGTGCCAGCAGAGCGACAGGGGGCGAGGTCAAAAACATTCAGTACTTC; d_call: TRBD1; j_call: TRBJ2-4; cdr3_length: 16; clone_size: few; v_call: TRBV6-5
cdr3_aa: CASSRKSSGGAYSYEQYF; cdr3_nt: TGTGCCAGCAGCCGCAAGTCTAGCGGGGGGGCCTATTCCTACGAGCAGTACTTC; d_call: TRBD2; j_call: TRBJ2-7; cdr3_length: 18; clone_size: NA; v_call: TRBV7-9
cdr3_aa: CASSPPRGNYMNTEAFF; cdr3_nt: TGTGCCAGCAGCCCACCCCGAGGCAACTACATGAACACTGAAGCTTTCTTT; d_call: NA; j_call: TRBJ1-1; cdr3_length: 17; clone_size: few; v_call: TRBV11-2